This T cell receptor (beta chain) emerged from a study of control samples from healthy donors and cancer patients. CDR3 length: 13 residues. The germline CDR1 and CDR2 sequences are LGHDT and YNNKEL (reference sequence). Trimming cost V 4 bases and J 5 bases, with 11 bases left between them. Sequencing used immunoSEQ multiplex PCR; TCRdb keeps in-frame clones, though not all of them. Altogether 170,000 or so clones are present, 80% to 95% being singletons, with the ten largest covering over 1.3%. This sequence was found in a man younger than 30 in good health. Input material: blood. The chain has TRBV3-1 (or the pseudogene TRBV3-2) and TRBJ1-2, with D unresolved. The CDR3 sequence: CASSPPGVYGYTF. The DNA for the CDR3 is TGTGCCAGCAGCCCCCCCGGAGTATATGGCTACACCTTC.